This TCR beta chain was identified in a study of control samples from healthy donors and cancer patients. This clone showed up just once. The table came from immunoSEQ multiplex PCR; TCRdb's copy has only in-frame clones and leaves some out. The sample lists approximately 220,000 clones, around 94% occurring once. CDR1 is MNHEY and CDR2 is SVGAGI in the germline V gene. Trimming took 10 bases from V and 7 from J; bases not matched to a gene: 11. CDR3 length: 15 amino acids. The V call is TRBV6-5, the J call TRBJ1-6; 9 bases are shared with TRBD1. The sequenced sample consisted of blood. The TCR originated in a man aged 50 or older in good health. CDR3 nucleotides: TGTGCCACCTCCCTGGGACAGGGAGAGAATTCACCCCTCCACTTT. Its translation is CATSLGQGENSPLHF.